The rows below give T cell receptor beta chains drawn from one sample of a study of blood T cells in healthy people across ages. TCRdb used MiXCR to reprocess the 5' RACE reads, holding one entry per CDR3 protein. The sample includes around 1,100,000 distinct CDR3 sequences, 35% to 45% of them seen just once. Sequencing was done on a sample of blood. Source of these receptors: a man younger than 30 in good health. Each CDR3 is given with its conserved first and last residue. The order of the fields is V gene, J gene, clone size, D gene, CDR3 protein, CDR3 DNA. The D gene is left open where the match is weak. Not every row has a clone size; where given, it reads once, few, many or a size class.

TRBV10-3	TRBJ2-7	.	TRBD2	CAISLERGLNNEQYF	TGTGCCATCAGCCTAGAGCGGGGACTGAACAATGAGCAGTACTTC
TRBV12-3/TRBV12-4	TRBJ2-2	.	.	CASSWAGRGTGELFF	TGTGCCAGCAGTTGGGCAGGGCGTGGAACCGGGGAGCTGTTTTTT
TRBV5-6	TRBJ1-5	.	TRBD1	CASSHTGDRPLPNSNQPQHF	TGTGCCAGCAGCCACACCGGGGACAGGCCCCTCCCCAATAGCAATCAGCCCCAGCATTTT
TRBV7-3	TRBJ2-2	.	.	CASSLLVSGELFF	TGTGCCAGCAGCTTACTGGTTAGCGGGGAGCTGTTTTTT
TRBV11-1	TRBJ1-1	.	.	CASSPYRTALEAFF	TGTGCCAGCAGCCCCTATCGGACAGCGTTAGAAGCTTTCTTT
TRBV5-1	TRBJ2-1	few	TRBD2	CASSRLAGPPGNEQFF	TGCGCCAGCAGCCGTCTAGCGGGGCCCCCGGGAAATGAGCAGTTCTTC
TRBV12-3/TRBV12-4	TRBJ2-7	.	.	CASSSNRDYEQYF	TGTGCCAGCAGTTCTAACAGGGACTACGAGCAGTACTTC
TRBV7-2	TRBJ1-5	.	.	CASSLDFGNQPQHF	TGTGCCAGCAGCTTAGATTTTGGGAATCAGCCCCAGCATTTT
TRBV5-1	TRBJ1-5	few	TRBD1	CASSLDTGDQPQHF	TGCGCCAGCAGCTTGGACACAGGGGACCAGCCCCAGCATTTT
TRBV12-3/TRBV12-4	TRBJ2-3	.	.	CASNPRGQGTDTQYF	TGTGCCAGCAACCCAAGGGGTCAGGGCACAGATACGCAGTATTTT
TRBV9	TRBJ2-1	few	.	CASSEGLTYNEQFF	TGTGCCAGCAGCGAGGGACTTACTTACAATGAGCAGTTCTTC
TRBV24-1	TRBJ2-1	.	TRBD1	CASSDSGQAYNEQFF	TGTGCCTCCAGTGATTCGGGACAGGCATACAATGAGCAGTTCTTC
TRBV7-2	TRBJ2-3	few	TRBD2	CASSLAHPSGVSTDTQYF	TGTGCCAGCAGCTTAGCCCATCCTAGCGGGGTTAGCACAGATACGCAGTATTTT
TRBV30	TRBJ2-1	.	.	CAWRQNGNNEQFF	TGTGCCTGGAGACAAAACGGGAACAATGAGCAGTTCTTC
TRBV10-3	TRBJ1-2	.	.	CAISESKGGQSLANYGYTF	TGTGCCATCAGTGAGTCGAAAGGGGGACAATCTCTCGCTAACTATGGCTACACCTTC
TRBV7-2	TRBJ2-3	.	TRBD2	CASSLALAGGVDTQYF	TGTGCCAGCAGCTTAGCGCTCGCGGGGGGTGTAGATACGCAGTATTTT
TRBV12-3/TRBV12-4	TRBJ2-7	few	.	CASSPGLESSYEQYF	TGTGCCAGCAGTCCTGGACTGGAGAGCTCCTACGAGCAGTACTTC
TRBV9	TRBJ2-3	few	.	CASTPSGVRSTDTQYF	TGTGCCAGCACCCCGTCCGGGGTCAGAAGCACAGATACGCAGTATTTT
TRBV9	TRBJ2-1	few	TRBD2	CASSQDGRAGGPYEQFF	TGTGCCAGCAGCCAAGATGGGAGAGCGGGGGGGCCCTATGAGCAGTTCTTC
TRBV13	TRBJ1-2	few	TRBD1	CASSSRDRAYGYTF	TGTGCCAGCAGCAGCCGGGACAGAGCTTATGGCTACACCTTC
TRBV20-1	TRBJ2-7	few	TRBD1	CSARQGSGTYEQYF	TGCAGTGCCCGACAGGGGAGTGGGACCTACGAGCAGTACTTC
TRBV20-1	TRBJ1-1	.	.	CSARRSGSDTEAFF	TGCAGTGCTAGACGGTCGGGTTCGGACACTGAAGCTTTCTTT
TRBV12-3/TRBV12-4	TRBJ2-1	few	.	CASSLGWGVYNEQFF	TGTGCCAGCAGTTTAGGCTGGGGGGTTTACAATGAGCAGTTCTTC
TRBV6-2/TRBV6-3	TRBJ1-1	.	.	CASSYSRPNTEAFF	TGTGCCAGCAGTTACAGTCGGCCGAACACTGAAGCTTTCTTT
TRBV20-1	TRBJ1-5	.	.	CSATEGGATRTYRPQHF	TGCAGTGCTACGGAAGGGGGGGCGACACGAACTTATCGGCCCCAGCATTTT
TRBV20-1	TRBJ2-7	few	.	CSASKSSYEQYF	TGCAGTGCTAGTAAAAGCTCCTACGAGCAGTACTTC
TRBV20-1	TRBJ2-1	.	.	CSACRASYNEQFF	TGCAGTGCTTGTCGGGCATCCTACAATGAGCAGTTCTTC
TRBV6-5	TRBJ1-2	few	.	CASSYSSREVGYTF	TGTGCCAGCAGTTACTCGTCCAGGGAGGTTGGCTACACCTTC
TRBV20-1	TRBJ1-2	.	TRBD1	CSAMDRASSYGYTF	TGCAGTGCTATGGACAGGGCCTCTTCCTATGGCTACACCTTC